Below, 10 T cell receptor beta chains from the same sample are listed, as sequenced in a study of control samples from healthy donors and cancer patients (dated by TCRdb to about 2020). The library relied on the immunoSEQ multiplex PCR assay. Imported from immuneACCESS, the table was reduced by TCRdb to in-frame sequences with V and J called. These copies leave out some clones; in studies compared against another copy, an unresolved V gene accounts for under half, and the cause of the remainder is not known. For this sample there are 90,000 or so clones; around 90% appear just once. Under 15% of the sample goes to the ten largest clones. Sequenced: blood. These receptors originate from a woman between 65 and 79 years old in good health.

This chain links TRBV27 with TRBJ2-1; no clear D. The V gene's germline CDR1 is MNHEY and CDR2 SMNVEV (reference sequence). CDR3 length equals 15 residues. Trimming removed 3 bases at V and 1 base at J, with 10 bases between. The CDR3 nucleotides are TGTGCCAGCAGTTTTGAGCCCTTGTCCTACAATGAGCAGTTCTTC. Residues: CASSFEPLSYNEQFF.

The chain carries TRBV11-2 and TRBJ2-2, with TRBD2 matching over 8 bases. V lost 2 bases to trimming and J lost 1 base; unmatched junction nucleotides: 6. This CDR3 has 17 residues. Germline values: CDR1 SGHAT, CDR2 FQNNGV. The CDR3 bases are TGTGCCAGCAGCTTATTAAGCGGGAGCAGGAACACCGGGGAGCTGTTTTTT. Translated, it gives CASSLLSGSRNTGELFF.

CDR3 nucleotide sequence: TGTGCCAGCAGCAAGGGTACGCAGGGTGAAGCTTTCTTT. Its protein product is CASSKGTQGEAFF. The rearrangement links TRBV7-9 to TRBJ1-1; possible D gene TRBD1, 5 bases. Germline V gene sequence: CDR1 SEHNR, CDR2 FQNEAQ (reference sequence). The V gene lost 5 bases and the J gene lost 7 bases, with 14 bases spanning the gap. The CDR3 spans 13 residues.

V usage is TRBV5-1 and J usage is TRBJ1-1; 9 bases align to TRBD1. Germline V gene lookup returns CDR1 SGHRS and CDR2 YFSETQ. The CDR3 is 15 amino acids. Trimming at V came to 1 base and at J to 2 bases, leaving 3 bases not matched to a gene. The CDR3 sequence: CASSLTQGANTEAFF. The CDR3 nucleotides read TGCGCCAGCAGCTTGACACAGGGGGCAAACACTGAAGCTTTCTTT.

In this sample, this clone turned up once. The chain combines TRBV5-1 with TRBJ2-2; 10 bases are a match to TRBD1. CDR1 SGHRS and CDR2 YFSETQ come from the germline V gene. V shed 4 bases, J shed 1 base, and the junction held 4 bases outside the gene matches. The CDR3 consists of 16 residues. CDR3 residues: CASSPRTGGNTGELFF. CDR3 sequence (DNA): TGCGCCAGCAGCCCCAGGACAGGGGGGAACACCGGGGAGCTGTTTTTT.

The chain is built from TRBV10-1 and TRBJ2-1; 8 bases align to TRBD2. The length of the CDR3 is 14 residues. The junction had 6 bases not matched to a gene; V was cut back by 3 bases and J by 8 bases. Germline loops: CDR1 WNHNN, CDR2 SYGVQD (reference sequence). CDR3 sequence: CASSDPGTSDEQFF. The CDR3, as DNA: TGCGCCAGCAGTGACCCCGGGACTAGTGATGAGCAGTTCTTC.

This clone was picked up one time. The V and J genes are TRBV6-5 and TRBJ1-4, with D perhaps matching TRBD1 (5 bases). Trimming took off 5 bases at V and 5 bases at J, with 12 bases between the two ends. Per germline, CDR1 MNHEY and CDR2 SVGAGI. There are 14 residues in the CDR3. CDR3 protein: CASSRGLQNEKLFF. The CDR3 nucleotides are TGTGCCAGCAGTAGGGGACTGCAGAATGAAAAACTGTTTTTT.

This chain uses TRBV6-5 with TRBJ2-3; D possibly uses TRBD1 or TRBD2 (5 bases each). Trimming left V 6 bases short and J 3 bases short, with 13 bases between. This CDR3 has 14 residues. Germline CDR1 and CDR2: MNHEY and SVGAGI. The CDR3 sequence is CASRNLEGTDTQYF. The CDR3 nucleotides read TGTGCCAGCAGGAATCTCGAGGGGACAGATACGCAGTATTTT.

This clone was picked up a small number of times. The rearrangement joins TRBV1 to TRBJ1-2. TRBV1 is a documented pseudogene. This CDR3 has 13 residues. CDR3 coding DNA: TGCACCAGCAGCCAAGTGGGATCCGGAGGCTACACCTTC. Encoded protein: CTSSQVGSGGYTF.

This chain uses TRBV29-1 with TRBJ1-3, with 7 bases fitting TRBD1. Trimming took 5 bases from V and 0 from J; bases not matched to a gene: 7. The germline V gene has CDR1 SQVTM and CDR2 ANQGSEA. This CDR3 has 15 amino acids. The CDR3 sequence: CSVTDRTASGNTIYF. DNA of the CDR3: TGCAGCGTTACGGACAGGACTGCCTCTGGAAACACCATATATTTT.